The text below deals with one T cell receptor (beta chain). As yet, its antigen is unknown. This sample was included in a study of post-analysis software for immune sequencing data. TCR beta cDNA libraries had unique molecular identifiers. One entry per CDR3 protein, called by TCRdb with MiXCR from the PCR reads. This table holds fewer than 850,000 distinct CDR3 sequences, approximately 30% found once. Study-wide results and limits: Elevated frequency relative to controls characterized four or five TRBV segments in patients, TRBV5-6, TRBV5-1 and TRBV20-1 among them. Strong co-clustering by F measure was evident for samples that had been prepared in the same batch. Comparison with controls showed significantly lower normalized Chao1 diversity in multiple sclerosis patients.

V gave up 0 bases and J gave up 8 bases; unmatched junction bases: 16. CDR3 length: 19 residues. The germline CDR1 and CDR2 sequences are DFQATT and SNEGSKA (reference sequence). The sample was blood. This receptor was taken from a girl aged 10 to 17 with multiple sclerosis. The chain recombines TRBV20-1 with TRBJ2-3; 14 positions agree with TRBD2. CDR3: CSARDVQGTSGRLGGTQYF. The CDR3 DNA sequence: TGCAGTGCTAGAGATGTTCAGGGGACTAGCGGGAGATTGGGGGGTACGCAGTATTTT.